The 9 T cell receptor beta chains listed next were all sequenced from one sample in a study of T-cell reconstitution after alpha-beta-depleted transplantation in children. Unique molecular identifiers were used in preparing the TCRbeta library. Using its own MiXCR run on the PCR reads, TCRdb lists one record per CDR3 protein. The sample includes approximately 500,000 distinct CDR3 sequences, 8% to 11% of them seen just once. The specimen comprised PBMCs, sampled before TCRalphabeta/CD19-depleted stem cell transplant. The receptors here all came from a child aged 2-15 years with inherited bone marrow failure, due to receive a stem cell transplant.

This clonotype showed up many times. The rearrangement uses TRBV28 and TRBJ2-7; 8 nucleotides match TRBD1. The CDR3 loop spans 15 amino acids. The J segment lost 2 bases and the V segment lost 4 bases, leaving 7 bases of the junction unmatched. Per the germline V gene, CDR1 is MDHEN and CDR2 is SYDVKM. The CDR3 spells CASSSPGTGAYEQYF. CDR3 nucleotides: TGTGCCAGCAGTTCTCCCGGGACAGGCGCCTACGAGCAGTACTTC.

This clonotype was counted many times. The gene calls are TRBV10-3 and TRBJ2-6; D remains ambiguous. This CDR3 has 13 amino acids. V lost 11 bases and J 0 bases, leaving 8 bases between the germline ends. The V gene's germline CDR1 is ENHRY and CDR2 SYGVKD. The CDR3 reads CASSISGANVLTF. The CDR3 region has the DNA TGTGCCTCCAGTATCTCTGGGGCCAACGTCCTGACTTTC.

This clonotype has just a few counts. V usage is TRBV29-1 and J usage is TRBJ1-2, with TRBD1 identical over 8 bases. The germline V gene has CDR1 SQVTM and CDR2 ANQGSEA. The CDR3 extends over 13 amino acids. V was clipped by 5 bases and J by 4 bases; unmatched bases: 6. The DNA for the CDR3 is TGCAGCGTTATTCGGACAGGGACCTATGGCTACACCTTC. Residues: CSVIRTGTYGYTF.

This clonotype was recorded many times. The chain uses TRBV12-3 or TRBV12-4 and TRBJ1-5; possible D gene TRBD1, 5 bases. The V gene lost 3 bases and the J gene lost 0 bases, with 27 bases spanning the gap. The CDR3 length is 21 residues. CDR3 bases: TGTGCCAGCAGTTTCGGCGGGTTTCCGGTGCGCCGACAGCATAGCAATCAGCCCCAGCATTTT. This translates into CASSFGGFPVRRQHSNQPQHF.

Ten or more counts support this clonotype. V usage is TRBV4-3 and J usage is TRBJ2-3; weak D call: TRBD1 (6 bases). From germline, CDR1 is LGHNA and CDR2 YSLEER. V lost 0 bases and J 8 bases, leaving 21 bases between the germline ends. The length of the CDR3 is 17 residues. The DNA for the CDR3 is TGCGCCAGCAGCCAAGATCTAGCCCAGGACAGTGCAGCTACGCAGTATTTT. The encoded protein is CASSQDLAQDSAATQYF.

This clonotype was observed many times. The V call is TRBV5-1, the J call TRBJ2-3, with D perhaps TRBD1 (6 bases). The V and J ends lost 3 bases and 6 bases respectively, with 11 bases between them. The CDR3 runs to 13 residues. Germline values: CDR1 SGHRS, CDR2 YFSETQ. Written as DNA, the CDR3 is TGCGCCAGCAGCTCGGACCAGGGGGATACGCAGTATTTT. Protein product: CASSSDQGDTQYF.

This clonotype turned up a few times. The chain recombines TRBV4-3 with TRBJ2-1, with 12 nucleotides matching TRBD2. This CDR3 is built from 18 residues. Germline CDR1 reads LGHNA; CDR2 reads YSLEER. J gave up 4 bases and V 3 bases, and 10 bases lay outside the gene matches. As DNA, the CDR3 is TGCGCCAGCAGCCAGGAAGCCGGGACTAGCGGGTTTTACAATGAGCAGTTCTTC. This gives the protein CASSQEAGTSGFYNEQFF.

As regards this clonotype: A single base separates this from a much larger clone, so it may be a read error. This chain links TRBV12-3 or TRBV12-4 with TRBJ2-1, with 9 nucleotides matching TRBD2. The trim removed 6 bases at V and 8 bases at J, leaving 11 bases unmatched. The CDR3 is made up of 15 amino acids. The DNA of the CDR3 is TGTGCCAGCAGCTTCAGAGGGCTAGCGGGACATGAGCAGTTCTTC. Translation gives CASSFRGLAGHEQFF.

This clonotype occurred many times. This rearrangement joins TRBV6-1 to TRBJ1-1; no reliable D call. Trimming removed 7 bases at V and 8 bases at J, with 20 bases between. The length of the CDR3 is 14 residues. Germline V gene lookup returns CDR1 MNHNS and CDR2 SASEGT. This CDR3 is CASTLLRSNWEAFF. CDR3 in DNA: TGTGCCAGCACCCTCCTTAGGTCCAATTGGGAAGCTTTCTTT.